Listed here are 15 T cell receptor beta chains from one sample, sequenced in a study of T cell responses to AZD1222 COVID-19 vaccine. The protocol was immunoSEQ multiplex PCR, while the TCRdb copy is restricted to in-frame clones and leaves out a portion. The table shows roughly 140,000 clones, with around 89% occurring only once. The sequencing used peripheral blood, collected on day 0 of AZD1222 vaccination. Every receptor here comes from an adult in good health.

The chain couples TRBV5-8 to TRBJ2-1; D gene ambiguous. This CDR3 region has 14 residues. The germline CDR1 and CDR2 sequences are SGHTS and YDEGEE. V was pared by 4 bases and J by 5 bases, with 13 bases between. The CDR3 loop reads CASSLSFANNEQFF. CDR3 nucleotide sequence: TGTGCCAGCAGCCTCTCGTTCGCCAACAATGAGCAGTTCTTC.

The gene calls are TRBV6-5 and TRBJ2-1, with 9 positions matching TRBD1. V trimming: 4 bases; J trimming: 3 bases; junction bases outside the gene matches: 7. Per germline, CDR1 MNHEY and CDR2 SVGAGI. The CDR3 has 16 residues. In DNA, the CDR3 is TGTGCCAGCAGTTTAACCGGGACAGGGTTCTACAATGAGCAGTTCTTC. Residues: CASSLTGTGFYNEQFF.

The V call is TRBV5-4, the J call TRBJ2-5, with TRBD2 matching over 7 bases. V lost 4 bases and J lost 5; bases outside the gene matches: 11. The CDR3 runs to 15 residues. Germline CDR1 reads SGHNT; CDR2 reads YYREEE (reference sequence). CDR3 amino acids: CASSRAAGDYETQYF. The CDR3, as DNA: TGTGCCAGCAGCCGGGCGGCGGGAGATTATGAGACCCAGTACTTC.

The rearrangement joins TRBV13 to TRBJ2-7, with no clear D. Deletions cut 2 bases from V and 2 bases from J, with 13 bases between. CDR1 and CDR2 from the germline V gene are PRHDT and FYEKMQ (reference sequence). This CDR3 region has 15 residues. This CDR3 is CASSLSHEPTYEQYF. Written as DNA, the CDR3 is TGTGCCAGCAGCTTATCCCACGAACCCACCTACGAGCAGTACTTC.

V is TRBV19 and J is TRBJ1-5; D ambiguous. Germline CDR1 reads LNHDA; CDR2 reads SQIVND (reference sequence). This CDR3 contains 13 residues. V gave up 9 bases and J gave up 7 bases, with 16 bases separating them. The CDR3 DNA follows: TGTGCCAGCTCGAGAGGACGCGAACAGCCCCAGCATTTT. Amino acids: CASSRGREQPQHF.

V and J are TRBV5-4 and TRBJ1-6; possible D gene TRBD1, 5 bases. V gave up 4 bases and J gave up 5 bases, with 19 bases separating them. The CDR3 has 17 residues. In germline, CDR1 is SGHNT, CDR2 YYREEE (reference sequence). The CDR3 sequence: CASSPRRGPQNNSPLHF. In DNA, the CDR3 is TGTGCCAGCAGCCCCAGACGGGGACCCCAAAATAATTCACCCCTCCACTTT.

The chain has TRBV5-6 and TRBJ2-7, with TRBD2 matching over 7 bases. The germline CDR1 and CDR2 sequences are SGHDT and YYEEEE. Germline trimming cut 8 bases from V and 2 bases from J; bases unmatched to any gene: 10. The CDR3 consists of 14 residues. CDR3 nucleotide sequence: TGTGCCAGACAGGAGGCGGGAGCGACCTACGAGCAGTACTTC. Translated, it gives CARQEAGATYEQYF.

The chain couples TRBV6-2 or TRBV6-3 to TRBJ2-5; D may match TRBD1 or TRBD2 (5 bases each). The CDR3 has 16 amino acids. The V gene's germline CDR1 is MNHEY and CDR2 SVGEGT. V lost 2 bases and J 7 bases, leaving 20 bases between the germline ends. This CDR3 reads CASSYPLGDPRGTQYF. Here the CDR3 DNA reads TGTGCCAGCAGTTACCCTCTCGGGGACCCAAGAGGGACCCAGTACTTC.

The chain is built from TRBV5-1 and TRBJ1-2; D call uncertain. The V gene lost 0 bases and the J gene lost 1 base, with 7 bases spanning the gap. The CDR3 is 14 amino acids. Germline values: CDR1 SGHRS, CDR2 YFSETQ. The CDR3 region is CASSLDPHNYGYTF. The CDR3 DNA follows: TGCGCCAGCAGCTTGGATCCCCATAACTATGGCTACACCTTC.

This chain joins TRBV6-2 or TRBV6-3 and TRBJ2-7, with D possibly being TRBD2 (6 bases). CDR3 size: 17 residues. V lost 1 base, J lost 6 bases, and 22 bases lay in between. Germline V gene sequence: CDR1 MNHEY, CDR2 SVGEGT. This chain's CDR3 is CASSYLGPGTRESEQYF. In DNA, the CDR3 is TGTGCCAGCAGTTACTTGGGACCCGGGACTCGGGAGAGCGAGCAGTACTTC.

The chain couples TRBV29-1 to TRBJ2-7; D remains unclear. The V gene's germline CDR1 is SQVTM and CDR2 ANQGSEA. The CDR3 covers 15 residues. Trimming took off 0 bases at V and 6 bases at J, with 18 bases between the two ends. Here the CDR3 DNA reads TGCAGCGTTGAAGATTCCTATAGCCCCTTTCGCGAGCAGTACTTC. Protein: CSVEDSYSPFREQYF.

In this sample, this clone turned up a few times. The rearrangement links TRBV9 to TRBJ2-7, with 10 bases aligning to TRBD1. This CDR3 region has 15 residues. V shed 0 bases and J 5 bases; nucleotides not matched to a gene: 5. CDR1 and CDR2 from the germline V gene are SGDLS and YYNGEE. DNA of the CDR3: TGTGCCAGCAGCGTAGTTGGGACAGGGGACGACGAGCAGTACTTC. Translation gives CASSVVGTGDDEQYF.

V and J are TRBV6-4 and TRBJ1-6; no clear D. V lost 0 bases, J lost 7 bases, and 4 bases lay in between. Germline-derived CDR1 and CDR2 are MRHNA and SNTAGT. There are 13 residues in the CDR3. CDR3 DNA: TGTGCCAGCAGTGACTCTGGGAATTCACCCCTCCACTTT. Encoded protein: CASSDSGNSPLHF.

CDR3 protein: CASSQGLKATEAFF. CDR3 sequence (DNA): TGTGCCAGCTCACAGGGACTGAAAGCGACTGAAGCTTTCTTT. The rearrangement joins TRBV18 to TRBJ1-1, with TRBD1 as a possible D gene (5 bases). Per germline, CDR1 KGHSH and CDR2 LQKENI. V lost 4 bases to trimming and J lost 5 bases, with 14 bases between them. CDR3 length: 14 amino acids.

The J gene is TRBJ1-1, the V gene TRBV19; tentative D call: TRBD1 (6 bases). Germline CDR1 is LNHDA and CDR2 is SQIVND (reference sequence). Trimming shortened V by 0 bases and J by 6 bases, and 14 bases separated the two germline ends. The CDR3 has 15 residues. In DNA, the CDR3 is TGTGCCAGTAGTATAGACCCAGGGGTTAGCGCTGAAGCTTTCTTT. It specifies CASSIDPGVSAEAFF.